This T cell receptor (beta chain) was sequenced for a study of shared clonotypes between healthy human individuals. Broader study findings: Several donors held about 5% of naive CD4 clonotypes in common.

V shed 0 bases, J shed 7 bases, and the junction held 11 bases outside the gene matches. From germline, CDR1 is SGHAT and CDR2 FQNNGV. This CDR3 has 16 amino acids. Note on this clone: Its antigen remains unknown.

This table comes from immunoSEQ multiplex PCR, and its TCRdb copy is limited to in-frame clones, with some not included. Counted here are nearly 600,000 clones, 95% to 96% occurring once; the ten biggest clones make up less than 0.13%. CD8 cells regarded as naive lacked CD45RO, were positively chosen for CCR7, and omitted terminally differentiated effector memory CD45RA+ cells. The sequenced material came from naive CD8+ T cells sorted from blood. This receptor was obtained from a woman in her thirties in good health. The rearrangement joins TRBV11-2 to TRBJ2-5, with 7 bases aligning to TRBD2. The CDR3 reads CASSLDRGVLEGTQYF. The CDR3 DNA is TGTGCCAGCAGCTTAGATCGGGGGGTTCTGGAGGGGACCCAGTACTTC.